This TCR beta chain was found in a study of cytomegalovirus exposure and HLA in healthy donors. PCR used 60 Vbeta primers and 13 Jbeta primers. Here immunoSEQ multiplex PCR was the method, and the copy in TCRdb shows in-frame clones only, minus some. This sample has some 90,000 clones, with approximately 70% found just once. Germline loops: CDR1 MGHRA, CDR2 YSYEKL. Trimming removed 5 bases from V and 6 bases from J, with 10 bases in between. The CDR3 is made up of 13 amino acids. The receptor was isolated from a man between 50 and 59 years old in good health and CMV-seronegative. V gene TRBV4-1 combines with J gene TRBJ2-2, with D tentatively TRBD2 (5 bases). The specimen was PBMCs. The CDR3 nucleotides read TGCGCCAGCAGCACGGCGGGTCCCGGGGAGCTGTTTTTT. Protein product: CASSTAGPGELFF.